What follows are 22 T cell receptor beta chains derived from one specimen sequenced in a study of OX40 agonist ivuxolimab in advanced cancers. Sequencing used immunoSEQ multiplex PCR; TCRdb keeps in-frame clones, though not all of them. The table includes tens of thousands of clones, 70% to 85% detected once. Here the sequenced sample was CD4+ or CD8+ T cells sorted from blood, taken in a trial of the OX40 agonist ivuxolimab. These receptors were taken from an adult with an advanced solid tumor such as melanoma, head and neck, liver or kidney cancer.

The chain is built from TRBV29-1 and TRBJ1-2; D is possibly TRBD1 (5 bases). The CDR3 has 14 residues. V was cut by 4 bases and J by 8 bases, with 20 bases left in between. Per germline, CDR1 SQVTM and CDR2 ANQGSEA. CDR3 amino acids: CSVVRDWGERGYTF. The DNA of the CDR3 is TGCAGCGTTGTTAGGGACTGGGGTGAGCGGGGCTACACCTTC.

The gene calls are TRBV6-6 and TRBJ2-5; the D gene is possibly TRBD2 (7 bases). V lost 0 bases and J lost 5, with 13 bases in between. Germline values: CDR1 MNHNY, CDR2 SVGAGI (reference sequence). The CDR3 runs 15 residues. CDR3 loop: CASSYSRGGYETQYF. DNA for the CDR3: TGTGCCAGCAGTTACTCTAGGGGGGGTTACGAGACCCAGTACTTC.

This clone is medium-sized. The gene calls are TRBV19 and TRBJ1-1; D is ambiguous. This CDR3 has 14 residues. Germline CDR1 is LNHDA and CDR2 is SQIVND (reference sequence). V lost 5 bases and J lost 5, with 15 bases in between. CDR3 sequence (DNA): TGTGCCAGTAGTCCCTCCCCGGGGAGAACTGAAGCTTTCTTT. Translated, it gives CASSPSPGRTEAFF.

The sample holds one count of this clone. This chain links TRBV7-2 with TRBJ1-5; D gene unclear. With 5 bases removed from V and 0 bases from J, the gap between germline ends came to 5 bases. Germline CDR1 and CDR2: SGHTA and FQGNSA. The CDR3 length is 13 residues. The CDR3 nucleotides read TGTGCCAGCAGCCGAGATAGCAATCAGCCCCAGCATTTT. It codes for CASSRDSNQPQHF.

The chain has TRBV7-2 and TRBJ2-7; a possible D gene is TRBD2 (6 bases). The V end lost 2 bases, the J end lost 4 bases, and 12 bases lay between the germline ends. The germline V gene has CDR1 SGHTA and CDR2 FQGNSA. This CDR3 region has 14 residues. The CDR3 spells CASSLNEGRYEQYF. DNA of the CDR3: TGTGCCAGCAGCTTAAATGAAGGGAGGTACGAGCAGTACTTC.

V is TRBV11-2 and J is TRBJ2-1; 9 nucleotides line up with TRBD2. Unmatched junction bases numbered 12, after V lost 5 bases and J lost 4 bases. The germline V gene encodes CDR1 SGHAT and CDR2 FQNNGV. This CDR3 is 17 amino acids long. The CDR3 DNA sequence: TGTGCCAGCAGCCCCTGGGGTAGCGGGAGCGGGTACAATGAGCAGTTCTTC. Translating it yields CASSPWGSGSGYNEQFF. The variable domain in full, with the rest retrieved from reference TRBV11-2 and TRBJ2-1, is EAGVAQSPRYKIIEKRQSVAFWCNPISGHATLYWYQQILGQGPKLLIQFQNNGVVDDSQLPKDRFSAERLKGVDSTLKIQPAKLEDSAVYLCASSPWGSGSGYNEQFFGPGTRLTVL.

The gene calls are TRBV5-1 and TRBJ2-5, with 11 bases aligning to TRBD2. Germline V CDR1 and CDR2: SGHRS, YFSETQ. The trim removed 1 base at V and 9 bases at J, leaving 8 bases unmatched. The CDR3 is 15 amino acids. The CDR3 DNA reads TGCGCCAGCAGCTTGTGGGGGACTAGCGGTACGTCCCAGTACTTC. This codes for CASSLWGTSGTSQYF.

The chain couples TRBV19 to TRBJ1-5, with D unclear. Trimming removed 3 bases at V and 6 bases at J, with 21 bases between. Germline assignment: CDR1 LNHDA and CDR2 SQIVND (reference sequence). The CDR3 consists of 17 residues. CDR3 in DNA: TGTGCCAGTAGTATTAGCGGCTCGGGAGGGAGCGGTCAGCCCCAGCATTTT. It yields the protein CASSISGSGGSGQPQHF.

The rearrangement links TRBV5-1 to TRBJ2-3; D may match TRBD1 or TRBD2 (5 bases each). The CDR3 contains 15 residues. The ends were cut back, 4 bases at V and 1 base at J, with 13 bases in the middle. Germline values: CDR1 SGHRS, CDR2 YFSETQ. Here the CDR3 DNA reads TGCGCCAGCAGCCGGGTAGGGACCGGCACAGATACGCAGTATTTT. Translated, it gives CASSRVGTGTDTQYF.

V is TRBV29-1 and J is TRBJ2-7, with unresolved D. The germline CDR1 and CDR2 sequences are SQVTM and ANQGSEA. The V end lost 4 bases, the J end lost 6 bases, and 10 bases lay between the germline ends. This CDR3 comprises 11 residues. CDR3 nucleotides: TGCAGCGTTGGAGACTTGGGCGAGCAGTACTTC. Translated: CSVGDLGEQYF.

V usage is TRBV2 and J usage is TRBJ1-3, with 7 bases that match TRBD1. The junction had 0 bases not matched to a gene; V was cut back by 6 bases and J by 4 bases. CDR1 and CDR2 (germline): SNHLY, FYNNEI. This CDR3 is built from 12 residues. The DNA for the CDR3 is TGTGCCAGCAGGACAGGGGGAAACACCATATATTTT. It yields the protein CASRTGGNTIYF.

The chain carries TRBV2 and TRBJ2-3; no reliable D call. V was pared by 4 bases and J by 6 bases, with 5 bases between. Germline CDR1 reads SNHLY; CDR2 reads FYNNEI. This CDR3 has 11 residues. The CDR3 region is CASSVTDTQYF. DNA of the CDR3: TGTGCCAGCAGTGTTACGGATACGCAGTATTTT.

The chain links TRBV2 to TRBJ1-2; D might be TRBD1 (5 bases). Germline CDR1 SNHLY, CDR2 FYNNEI. The V end lost 6 bases, the J end lost 4 bases, and 15 bases lay between the germline ends. The CDR3 spans 14 residues. CDR3 nucleotides: TGTGCCAGCAGAAAAGAAGGGCAGGGCTATGGCTACACCTTC. Translated: CASRKEGQGYGYTF.

The V gene is TRBV18, the J gene TRBJ2-2, with D hard to call. Germline values: CDR1 KGHSH, CDR2 LQKENI. The CDR3 loop spans 15 amino acids. The V gene lost 2 bases and the J gene lost 4 bases, with 11 bases spanning the gap. The CDR3 bases are TGTGCCAGCTCACCAGTGGCAGTCCTCACCGGGGAGCTGTTTTTT. Its translation: CASSPVAVLTGELFF. The full variable domain, with the rest looked up from reference TRBV18 and TRBJ2-2, is NAGVMQNPRHLVRRRGQEARLRCSPMKGHSHVYWYRQLPEEGLKFMVYLQKENIIDESGMPKERFSAEFPKEGPSILRIQQVVRGDSAAYFCASSPVAVLTGELFFGEGSRLTVL.

The chain combines TRBV10-3 with TRBJ2-5; 9 nucleotides line up with TRBD2. From germline, CDR1 is ENHRY and CDR2 SYGVKD. V lost 4 bases and J lost 1; bases outside the gene matches: 4. The CDR3 covers 15 residues. As DNA, the CDR3 is TGTGCCATCAGTGCCCCGACTAGCGGCCAAGAGACCCAGTACTTC. It is translated as CAISAPTSGQETQYF.

The chain carries TRBV30 and TRBJ1-4; D is perhaps TRBD1 (5 bases). Trimming removed 2 bases from V and 16 bases from J, with 14 bases in between. This CDR3 region has 11 residues. The germline CDR1 and CDR2 sequences are GTSNPN and SVGIG (reference sequence). CDR3 sequence: CAWSKGQGPFF. The CDR3 DNA follows: TGTGCCTGGAGTAAAGGACAAGGACCGTTTTTT.

The chain joins TRBV28 to TRBJ2-3; no definite D call. This CDR3 region has 12 residues. Trimming pared 9 bases from V and 2 bases from J, leaving 9 bases between. The germline V gene has CDR1 MDHEN and CDR2 SYDVKM. The CDR3 protein is CASWANTDTQYF. The CDR3 nucleotides read TGTGCCAGTTGGGCGAACACAGATACGCAGTATTTT.

The rearrangement joins TRBV28 to TRBJ2-5; TRBD2 matches 8 bases. The V and J ends lost 4 bases and 4 bases, in that order; junction bases with no gene match: 8. CDR1 is MDHEN and CDR2 is SYDVKM in the germline V gene. The CDR3 covers 15 residues. The CDR3 loop is CASSSPLGGGETQYF. CDR3 nucleotide sequence: TGTGCCAGCAGTTCGCCCCTCGGGGGGGGAGAGACCCAGTACTTC.

The chain carries TRBV10-2 and TRBJ2-1, with 10 bases fitting TRBD1. V lost 7 bases to trimming and J lost 7 bases; unmatched junction nucleotides: 13. The CDR3 sequence is 16 residues long. Germline loops: CDR1 WSHSY, CDR2 SAAADI. Here the CDR3 reads CASIPRDRGFWNEQFF. The CDR3 nucleotides read TGCGCCAGCATTCCAAGGGACAGGGGTTTTTGGAATGAGCAGTTCTTC.

This rearrangement joins TRBV29-1 to TRBJ2-7, with D unresolved. V lost 3 bases to trimming and J lost 4 bases, with 10 bases between them. Germline V gene data show CDR1 as SQVTM and CDR2 as ANQGSEA. This CDR3 spans 12 amino acids. In nucleotides, the CDR3 is TGCAGCGTTGAGAGTTTGGATTACGAGCAGTACTTC. It codes for CSVESLDYEQYF.

The J gene is TRBJ2-3, the V gene TRBV28, with TRBD1 as a possible D gene (7 bases). The CDR3 is made up of 15 amino acids. V was shortened by 6 bases and J by 4 bases, with 17 bases between the two germline ends. CDR1 and CDR2 (germline): MDHEN, SYDVKM. The CDR3 region is CASRIGRGRSDTQYF. Written as DNA, the CDR3 is TGTGCCAGCAGGATTGGCAGGGGGAGGTCAGATACGCAGTATTTT.

The V call is TRBV28, the J call TRBJ1-1; TRBD1 is a possible D gene (6 bases). CDR1 is MDHEN, CDR2 SYDVKM, per germline. The CDR3 length is 15 residues. Trimming took 1 base from V and 6 from J, leaving 15 bases between them. The DNA of the CDR3 is TGTGCCAGCAGTTTATTAAAAACAGGGAAAGCTGAAGCTTTCTTT. It translates to CASSLLKTGKAEAFF.